The 20 T cell receptor beta chains below were found in one sample sequenced in a study of T cells in Graves' hyperthyroidism and ophthalmopathy (dated by TCRdb to the late 2010s). Libraries were built with multiplex PCR. Data came from an Illumina HiSeq 2000. Amplification of TCR beta CDR3 regions was carried out from RNA transcripts. For the first round of RT-PCR on the TCR CDR3, the HTBI primer set was used together with the Qiagen OneStep RT-PCR kit. The raw public reads went through TCRdb reprocessing: fastp at Q25, MiXCR clone calling, in-frame beta chains kept. Entries that share a CDR3 protein sequence are merged under the most common genes and DNA. Here the sample has fewer than 450,000 distinct CDR3 sequences; under 20% occur a single time. Roughly two fifths of the sample comes from the top ten. The specimen sequenced was blood. All receptors come from a man younger than 35 with Graves' ophthalmopathy.

J is TRBJ1-5 and V is TRBV28, with 9 bases aligning to TRBD1. With V trimmed by 8 bases and J by 1 base, 3 bases remained unmatched. The CDR3 contains 14 residues. Germline lookup yields CDR1 MDHEN and CDR2 SYDVKM. CDR3: CASVDRGSNQPQHF. DNA for the CDR3: TGTGCCAGCGTGGACAGGGGAAGCAATCAGCCCCAGCATTTT.

The chain is built from TRBV7-9 and TRBJ2-7; 9 bases match TRBD1. Unmatched junction bases numbered 12, after V lost 5 bases and J lost 4 bases. This CDR3 region has 16 residues. The germline CDR1 and CDR2 sequences are SEHNR and FQNEAQ (reference sequence). The CDR3 here is CASSPETGGAGYEQYF. CDR3 DNA sequence: TGTGCCAGCAGCCCCGAAACAGGGGGCGCGGGGTACGAGCAGTACTTC. Filled out from reference TRBV7-9 and TRBJ2-7, the complete variable domain reads DTGVSQNPRHKITKRGQNVTFRCDPISEHNRLYWYRQTLGQGPEFLTYFQNEAQLEKSRLLSDRFSAERPKGSFSTLEIQRTEQGDSAMYLCASSPETGGAGYEQYFGPGTRLTVT.

This clonotype has ten or more counts. The chain uses TRBV20-1 and TRBJ1-2; 7 nucleotides line up with TRBD1. In germline, CDR1 is DFQATT, CDR2 SNEGSKA (reference sequence). Trimming cost V 5 bases and J 5 bases; bases outside gene matches: 8. There are 13 residues in the CDR3. The CDR3 DNA is TGCAGTGCTGATGAGACAGGGCAATATGGCTACACCTTC. Protein product: CSADETGQYGYTF.

There are many counts of this clonotype. The chain couples TRBV12-3 or TRBV12-4 to TRBJ2-7; TRBD1 matches at 8 bases. This CDR3 is 15 amino acids long. V gave up 6 bases and J gave up 2 bases; unmatched junction bases: 9. The CDR3 spells CASSGAGTGTYEQYF. The CDR3 DNA reads as TGTGCCAGCAGCGGAGCCGGGACAGGAACCTACGAGCAGTACTTC.

This clonotype turned up a few times. This chain uses TRBV29-1 with TRBJ1-2; a possible D gene is TRBD1 (6 bases). CDR3 length: 12 amino acids. CDR1 and CDR2 from the germline V gene are SQVTM and ANQGSEA. Trimming stripped 8 bases from V and 7 bases from J, with 17 bases between. For the CDR3, the DNA is TGCAGCATAGCAGGGGAGGGATTTGGCTACACCTTC. Translating it yields CSIAGEGFGYTF.

This clonotype was recorded a few times. One end of the junction does not line up with germline, which may come from a read error. The CDR3 is CTSSVDGNQPQHF. The CDR3 region has the DNA TGTACCAGCAGCGTAGACGGTAACCAGCCCCAGCATTTT. This chain links TRBV9 with TRBJ1-5; no clear D gene. This CDR3 comprises 13 residues. CDR1 is SGDLS and CDR2 is YYNGEE in the germline V gene.

This clonotype was picked up many times. The genes are TRBV28 and TRBJ1-4, with 9 nucleotides matching TRBD1. Germline V gene data show CDR1 as MDHEN and CDR2 as SYDVKM. With V trimmed by 7 bases and J by 7 bases, 7 bases remained unmatched. The CDR3 contains 14 residues. In DNA form, the CDR3 reads TGTGCCAGCATCCCCGACAGGGGGGCTGAAAAACTGTTTTTT. Amino acid sequence: CASIPDRGAEKLFF.

In its sample, this clonotype was seen many times. This chain links TRBV12-3 or TRBV12-4 with TRBJ2-7; 7 bases agree with TRBD2. The CDR3 is 14 residues long. J was trimmed by 5 bases and V by 5 bases; bases with no gene match: 9. The CDR3 reads CASSHGLETNEQYF. In DNA, the CDR3 is TGTGCCAGCAGTCATGGACTAGAGACTAACGAGCAGTACTTC.

The chain carries TRBV11-2 and TRBJ2-2; D gene ambiguous. Germline V CDR1 and CDR2: SGHAT, FQNNGV. The germline V and J ends were trimmed by 3 bases and 5 bases, with 7 bases remaining between them. The CDR3 consists of 13 residues. The CDR3 DNA sequence: TGTGCCAGCAGCTTCGAGTCGACCGGGGAGCTGTTTTTT. Residues: CASSFESTGELFF.

The table lists this clonotype with a few counts. V is TRBV9 and J is TRBJ1-4; D gene unclear. Deletions cut 3 bases from V and 1 base from J, with 7 bases between. CDR3 size: 14 residues. Germline lookup yields CDR1 SGDLS and CDR2 YYNGEE. The CDR3 sequence is CASSALGTNEKLFF. The CDR3 coding sequence is TGTGCCAGCAGCGCCCTGGGAACTAATGAAAAACTGTTTTTT.

This chain uses TRBV7-9 with TRBJ1-5, with TRBD1 matching 8 bases. V shed 6 bases and J 6 bases; nucleotides not matched to a gene: 16. The CDR3 is 17 residues long. Germline V gene lookup returns CDR1 SEHNR and CDR2 FQNEAQ (reference sequence). The CDR3 spells CASSLFRTGSFGQPQHF. The DNA for the CDR3 is TGTGCCAGCAGTTTATTTCGGACAGGGAGTTTCGGTCAGCCCCAGCATTTT. The variable domain in full, with the rest retrieved from reference TRBV7-9 and TRBJ1-5, is DTGVSQNPRHKITKRGQNVTFRCDPISEHNRLYWYRQTLGQGPEFLTYFQNEAQLEKSRLLSDRFSAERPKGSFSTLEIQRTEQGDSAMYLCASSLFRTGSFGQPQHFGDGTRLSIL.

This clonotype was counted at least ten times. The V and J genes are TRBV12-3 or TRBV12-4 and TRBJ2-1, with 7 bases identical to TRBD2. The CDR3 length is 14 residues. V gave up 6 bases and J gave up 9 bases; unmatched junction bases: 11. The CDR3 reads CASSPTWGGGEQFF. The CDR3 coding sequence is TGTGCCAGCAGCCCCACTTGGGGGGGAGGTGAGCAGTTCTTC.

This clonotype has at least ten counts. The chain couples TRBV7-3 to TRBJ2-2; no reliable D call. V shed 3 bases and J shed 0 bases, with 8 bases lying between them. Looked up from germline, CDR1 is SGHTA and CDR2 is FQGTGA. The CDR3 runs 15 residues. The CDR3 DNA sequence: TGTGCCAGCAGCTTCGGTCGGACGAACACCGGGGAGCTGTTTTTT. Amino acids: CASSFGRTNTGELFF.

The rearrangement links TRBV12-3 or TRBV12-4 to TRBJ2-3, with 12 bases lining up with TRBD2. With 3 bases clipped from V and 4 bases from J, the junction kept 5 bases outside the gene matches. The CDR3 is 16 amino acids. CDR3 amino acids: CASSFELAGGADTQYF. The CDR3 region has the DNA TGTGCCAGCAGTTTTGAACTAGCGGGGGGTGCAGATACGCAGTATTTT.

For this clonotype: A much bigger clone sits one base away, suggesting this may be a read error. This chain connects TRBV7-8 to TRBJ2-6, with D uncertain. This CDR3 comprises 14 residues. Germline lookup yields CDR1 SGHVS and CDR2 FQNEAQ. Trimming shortened V by 6 bases and J by 1 base, and 7 bases separated the two germline ends. CDR3 loop: CASRQQSGANVLTF. In DNA form, the CDR3 reads TGTGCCAGCAGACAACAATCTGGGGCCAACGTCCTGACTTTC.

This clonotype was found many times. This rearrangement joins TRBV2 to TRBJ2-1; 11 nucleotides line up with TRBD2. The CDR3 length is 15 residues. Germline loops: CDR1 SNHLY, CDR2 FYNNEI. V trimming: 5 bases; J trimming: 10 bases; junction bases outside the gene matches: 10. The CDR3 DNA follows: TGTGCCAGCAGTCAGGATAGCGGGGGGGCCGGGGAGCAGTTCTTC. It translates to CASSQDSGGAGEQFF.

This clonotype appeared many times. The V gene is TRBV6-5, the J gene TRBJ2-1, with a tentative D call TRBD1 (6 bases). This CDR3 contains 16 residues. In germline, CDR1 is MNHEY, CDR2 SVGAGI. V was pared by 3 bases and J by 4 bases, with 16 bases between. The CDR3 DNA follows: TGTGCCAGCAGTTATCCCGGGACATTGGGGTACAATGAGCAGTTCTTC. Protein sequence: CASSYPGTLGYNEQFF.

The chain employs TRBV18 and TRBJ2-7; TRBD2 might be the D (7 bases). Trimming pared 2 bases from V and 3 bases from J, leaving 11 bases between. The CDR3 runs 14 residues. The V gene's germline CDR1 is KGHSH and CDR2 LQKENI. The CDR3 region is CASSPGGAGYEQYF. DNA for the CDR3: TGTGCCAGCTCACCAGGGGGGGCAGGCTACGAGCAGTACTTC.

This clonotype was seen more than once but under ten times. The rearrangement uses TRBV27 and TRBJ2-7; no reliable D call. The V end lost 0 bases, the J end lost 5 bases, and 11 bases lay between the germline ends. This CDR3 is built from 14 residues. The germline V gene encodes CDR1 MNHEY and CDR2 SMNVEV (reference sequence). The DNA of the CDR3 is TGTGCCAGCAGTTTATCCCTCGACCAGGACGAGCAGTACTTC. This encodes CASSLSLDQDEQYF.

This clonotype was recorded at least ten times. The chain employs TRBV6-1 and TRBJ2-3, with D possibly TRBD1 on 6 matching bases. Germline lookup yields CDR1 MNHNS and CDR2 SASEGT. Trimming left V 8 bases short and J 6 bases short, with 21 bases between. The CDR3 consists of 15 residues. This CDR3 reads CASGSPGWDTDTQYF. The CDR3 bases are TGTGCCAGCGGATCGCCGGGTTGGGACACCGATACGCAGTATTTT.